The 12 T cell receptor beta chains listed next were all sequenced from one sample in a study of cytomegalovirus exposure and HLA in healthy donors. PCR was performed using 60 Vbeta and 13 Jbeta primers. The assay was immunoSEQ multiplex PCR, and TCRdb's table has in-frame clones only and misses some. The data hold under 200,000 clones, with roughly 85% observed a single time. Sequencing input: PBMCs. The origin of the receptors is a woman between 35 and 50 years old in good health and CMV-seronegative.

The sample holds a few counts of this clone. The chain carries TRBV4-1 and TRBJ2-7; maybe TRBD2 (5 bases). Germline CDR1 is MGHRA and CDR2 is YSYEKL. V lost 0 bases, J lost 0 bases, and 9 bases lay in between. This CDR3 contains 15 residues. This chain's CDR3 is CASSQDLRASYEQYF. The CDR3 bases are TGCGCCAGCAGCCAAGACTTGCGGGCCTCCTACGAGCAGTACTTC.

The CDR3 DNA follows: TGTGCCAGCAGTGGGGGACACCTAATCATGAACACTGAAGCTTTCTTT. The encoded protein is CASSGGHLIMNTEAFF. The V gene is TRBV2, the J gene TRBJ1-1, with D possibly matching TRBD1 (6 bases). CDR1 is SNHLY and CDR2 is FYNNEI in the germline V gene. The CDR3 loop spans 16 amino acids. Between the trimmed V and J ends, which lost 4 bases and 0 bases, there was a span of 15 bases.

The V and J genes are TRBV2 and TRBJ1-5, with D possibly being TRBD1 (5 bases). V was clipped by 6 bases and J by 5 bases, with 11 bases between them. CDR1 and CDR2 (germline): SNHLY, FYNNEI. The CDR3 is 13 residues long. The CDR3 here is CASRGGDHQPQHF. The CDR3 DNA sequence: TGTGCCAGCAGGGGAGGGGACCATCAGCCCCAGCATTTT.

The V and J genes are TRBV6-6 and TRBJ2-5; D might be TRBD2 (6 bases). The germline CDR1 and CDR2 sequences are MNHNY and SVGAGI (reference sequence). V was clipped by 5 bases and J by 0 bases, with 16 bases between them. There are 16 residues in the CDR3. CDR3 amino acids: CASSRLWGDHQETQYF. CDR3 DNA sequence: TGTGCCAGCAGTCGACTTTGGGGGGACCACCAAGAGACCCAGTACTTC.

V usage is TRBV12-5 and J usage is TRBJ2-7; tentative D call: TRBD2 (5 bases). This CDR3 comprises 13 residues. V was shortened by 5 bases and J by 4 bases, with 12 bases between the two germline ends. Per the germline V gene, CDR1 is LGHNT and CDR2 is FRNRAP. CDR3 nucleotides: TGTGCTAGTGGTCCCTCGCCGGGGTACGAGCAGTACTTC. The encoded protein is CASGPSPGYEQYF.

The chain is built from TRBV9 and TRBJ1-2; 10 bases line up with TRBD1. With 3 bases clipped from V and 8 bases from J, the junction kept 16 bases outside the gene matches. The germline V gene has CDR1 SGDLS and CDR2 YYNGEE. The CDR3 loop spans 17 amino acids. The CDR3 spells CASSAAPNRDRGRGYTF. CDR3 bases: TGTGCCAGCAGCGCAGCTCCAAACCGGGACAGGGGCCGCGGCTACACCTTC.

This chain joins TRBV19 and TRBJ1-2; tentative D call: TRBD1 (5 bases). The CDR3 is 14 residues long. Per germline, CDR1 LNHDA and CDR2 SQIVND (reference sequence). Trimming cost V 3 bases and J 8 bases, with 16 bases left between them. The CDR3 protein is CASSIPGQSAGYTF. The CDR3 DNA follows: TGTGCCAGTAGTATTCCCGGACAAAGCGCGGGCTACACCTTC. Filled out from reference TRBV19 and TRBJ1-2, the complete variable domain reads DGGITQSPKYLFRKEGQNVTLSCEQNLNHDAMYWYRQDPGQGLRLIYYSQIVNDFQKGDIAEGYSVSREKKESFPLTVTSAQKNPTAFYLCASSIPGQSAGYTFGSGTRLTVV.

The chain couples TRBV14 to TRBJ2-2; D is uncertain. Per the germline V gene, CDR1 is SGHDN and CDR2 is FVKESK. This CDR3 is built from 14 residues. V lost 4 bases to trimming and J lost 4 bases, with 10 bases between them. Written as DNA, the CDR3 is TGTGCCAGCAGCCGATTGAGGAGCACCGGGGAGCTGTTTTTT. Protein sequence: CASSRLRSTGELFF.

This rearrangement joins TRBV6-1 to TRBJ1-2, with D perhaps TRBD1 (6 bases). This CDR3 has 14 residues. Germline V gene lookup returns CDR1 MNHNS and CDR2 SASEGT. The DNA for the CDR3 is TGTGCGGCACAGGGAGTAAGTCGAATTGGTGGCTACACCTTC. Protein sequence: CAAQGVSRIGGYTF.

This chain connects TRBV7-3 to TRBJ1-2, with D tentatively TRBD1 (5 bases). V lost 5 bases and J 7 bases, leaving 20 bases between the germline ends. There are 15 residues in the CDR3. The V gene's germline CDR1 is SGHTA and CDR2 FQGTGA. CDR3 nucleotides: TGTGCCAGCAGCCCCTCAGGAGGGCAGGGTGTTGGCTACACCTTC. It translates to CASSPSGGQGVGYTF. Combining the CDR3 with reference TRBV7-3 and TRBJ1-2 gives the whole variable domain GAGVSQTPSNKVTEKGKYVELRCDPISGHTALYWYRQSLGQGPEFLIYFQGTGAADDSGLPNDRFFAVRPEGSVSTLKIQRTERGDSAVYLCASSPSGGQGVGYTFGSGTRLTVV.

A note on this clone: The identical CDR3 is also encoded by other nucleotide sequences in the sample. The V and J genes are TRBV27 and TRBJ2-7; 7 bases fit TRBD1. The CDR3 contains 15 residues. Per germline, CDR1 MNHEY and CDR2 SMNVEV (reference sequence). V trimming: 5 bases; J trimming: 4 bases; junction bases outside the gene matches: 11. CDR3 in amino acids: CASSPLGTGVYEQYF. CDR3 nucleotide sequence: TGTGCCAGCAGTCCCCTGGGTACAGGGGTATACGAGCAGTACTTC.

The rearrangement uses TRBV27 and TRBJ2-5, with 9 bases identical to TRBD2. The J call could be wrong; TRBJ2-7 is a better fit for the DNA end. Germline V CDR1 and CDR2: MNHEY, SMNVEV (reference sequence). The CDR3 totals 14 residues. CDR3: CASSSGLAPYEQYF. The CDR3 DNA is TGTGCCAGCAGCTCGGGACTAGCCCCCTACGAGCAGTACTTC.